This T cell receptor (beta chain) was identified during a study of T-cell reconstitution after alpha-beta-depleted transplantation in children (dated by TCRdb to 2015 to 2016). Looking at the study overall: Using TCR repertoire profiling, the study followed T-cell immune reconstitution in a quantitative way in children after TCRalphabeta/CD19-depleted allogeneic hematopoietic cell transplantation. The investigation overall reported the following: Hyperexpanded clone frequencies declined over subsequent months; after one year, T-cell counts and TCRbeta diversity were mostly attributed to newly produced T cells. The apparently early alphabetaT-cell count recovery about two months after transplant was reportedly dependent on only several hundred rapidly expanded clones derived from non-depleted graft cells. In some patients, the high TCRbeta diversity seen at day 60 was put down to recipient T cells and intrathymic progenitors that had survived conditioning.

This specimen's treatment or condition label, per the study, means: allogeneic hematopoietic cell transplantation with graft depleted of TCRalphabeta T cells and CD19 B cells. TCRalphabeta/CD19-depleted allogeneic hematopoietic cell grafts were given to the transplant recipients, all of whom were children. This clonotype was seen only a few times. The specificity of this receptor is unknown. No quality values exist for individual bases; no much larger clone is one base distant. The library was built by means of PCR. Sequencing was performed on an Illumina HiSeq 2500. TCR libraries were prepared with molecular barcoding, using unique molecular identifiers to normalize TCRbeta repertoire quantification. TCRdb ran its own pipeline on the public reads, namely fastp trimming at Q25 and MiXCR clone calling, and kept in-frame beta chains. Merged by CDR3 protein, the rows form single entries marked with the most common genes and DNA. This sample has a few hundred thousand distinct CDR3 sequences in its table, and about 25% of those were observed once. The ten biggest clones cover about 2.8% of the sample.

The sequence came from a girl aged 2 to 9 with Fanconi anemia, due to receive a stem cell transplant. The sample in question was PBMCs, obtained before TCRalphabeta/CD19-depleted stem cell transplant.

The CDR3 reads as follows: CSASLEGTNEQFF. The DNA is TGCAGTGCTAGTCTGGAGGGTACCAATGAGCAGTTCTTC. This chain joins TRBV20-1 to TRBJ2-1; perhaps TRBD2 is the D gene, with 6 bases matching. The germline V gene (reference sequence) gives CDR1 as DFQATT and CDR2 as SNEGSKA. Trimming costs V 3 bases and J 6 bases, and their ends lie 12 bases apart. The CDR3 has 13 amino acids, counting the end cysteine and phenylalanine. Of all the DNA, just the CDR3 is kept, 39 bases in frame from base 1.